Listed below are T cell receptor beta chains from one sample, sequenced in a study of beta chain features in type 1 diabetes. Produced via immunoSEQ multiplex PCR; TCRdb's table is partial and in-frame only. The table has 600,000 or so clones, roughly 12% seen once. The sequencing sample was made of naive CD4+ T cells from blood. The receptors were sampled from a man aged 30 to 39 with type 1 diabetes. CDR3s include the opening cysteine and the closing phenylalanine or tryptophan. A D gene is named only where the DNA matches it firmly. Clone size is not always given. Where it is, it says once, few, many or a class for expanded clones.

cdr3_length: 13; v_call: TRBV7-9; clone_size: .; j_call: TRBJ2-1; d_call: .; cdr3_aa: CASSLTANNEQFF; cdr3_nt: TGTGCCAGCAGCTTAACCGCCAACAATGAGCAGTTCTTC
cdr3_length: 13; v_call: TRBV18; clone_size: .; j_call: TRBJ1-2; d_call: .; cdr3_aa: CASSRGMNYGYTF; cdr3_nt: TGTGCCAGCTCCCGGGGGATGAACTATGGCTACACCTTC
cdr3_length: 15; v_call: TRBV7-2; clone_size: .; j_call: TRBJ2-5; d_call: TRBD2; cdr3_aa: CASSLGGSGGETQYF; cdr3_nt: TGTGCCAGCAGCTTAGGAGGTAGCGGGGGAGAGACCCAGTACTTC
cdr3_length: 13; v_call: TRBV30; clone_size: .; j_call: TRBJ1-2; d_call: .; cdr3_aa: CAWSVGREDGYTF; cdr3_nt: TGTGCCTGGAGTGTGGGAAGGGAGGATGGCTACACCTTC
cdr3_length: 16; v_call: TRBV5-8; clone_size: .; j_call: TRBJ1-4; d_call: .; cdr3_aa: CASSLHRIATNEKLFF; cdr3_nt: TGTGCCAGCAGCTTGCACAGGATTGCAACTAATGAAAAACTGTTTTTT
cdr3_length: 13; v_call: TRBV5-1; clone_size: few; j_call: TRBJ2-5; d_call: .; cdr3_aa: CASSLGDYSPQYF; cdr3_nt: TGCGCCAGCAGCTTGGGAGACTACTCCCCCCAGTACTTC
cdr3_length: 11; v_call: TRBV19; clone_size: .; j_call: TRBJ1-1; d_call: .; cdr3_aa: CASRVLTEAFF; cdr3_nt: TGTGCCAGTAGGGTTTTGACTGAAGCTTTCTTT
cdr3_length: 13; v_call: TRBV5-4; clone_size: .; j_call: TRBJ2-2; d_call: .; cdr3_aa: CASSLKGPGELFF; cdr3_nt: TGTGCCAGCAGCTTAAAGGGGCCGGGGGAGCTGTTTTTT
cdr3_length: 13; v_call: TRBV29-1; clone_size: few; j_call: TRBJ2-5; d_call: TRBD2; cdr3_aa: CSVEGGGQETQYF; cdr3_nt: TGCAGCGTTGAAGGCGGGGGGCAAGAGACCCAGTACTTC
cdr3_length: 16; v_call: TRBV5-1; clone_size: .; j_call: TRBJ1-1; d_call: .; cdr3_aa: CASSPRAPDENTEAFF; cdr3_nt: TGCGCCAGCAGCCCCCGGGCCCCGGACGAGAACACTGAAGCTTTCTTT
cdr3_length: 15; v_call: TRBV10-3; clone_size: few; j_call: TRBJ1-5; d_call: .; cdr3_aa: CAIGKGGPSDRAQHF; cdr3_nt: TGTGCCATCGGCAAAGGGGGGCCGTCAGACCGGGCCCAGCATTTT
cdr3_length: 11; v_call: TRBV28; clone_size: .; j_call: TRBJ1-2; d_call: .; cdr3_aa: CASRERHGYTF; cdr3_nt: TGTGCCAGCCGAGAGCGTCATGGCTACACCTTC
cdr3_length: 11; v_call: TRBV20-1; clone_size: .; j_call: TRBJ1-2; d_call: .; cdr3_aa: CSASRVNGYTF; cdr3_nt: TGCAGTGCTAGTCGGGTGAACGGCTACACCTTC
cdr3_length: 15; v_call: TRBV9; clone_size: few; j_call: TRBJ2-3; d_call: .; cdr3_aa: CASSVSTGSTDTQYF; cdr3_nt: TGTGCCAGCAGCGTAAGTACAGGGAGCACAGATACGCAGTATTTT
cdr3_length: 16; v_call: TRBV6-1; clone_size: few; j_call: TRBJ2-3; d_call: .; cdr3_aa: CAISGRQEGSTDTQYF; cdr3_nt: TGTGCCATCAGTGGACGACAGGAGGGCAGCACAGATACGCAGTATTTT
cdr3_length: 13; v_call: TRBV30; clone_size: few; j_call: TRBJ1-6; d_call: .; cdr3_aa: CAWSVQPDSPLHF; cdr3_nt: TGTGCCTGGAGTGTACAGCCGGATTCACCCCTCCACTTT
cdr3_length: 16; v_call: TRBV6-5; clone_size: .; j_call: TRBJ1-2; d_call: .; cdr3_aa: CASSYIVPGGGYGYTF; cdr3_nt: TGTGCCAGCAGTTACATAGTGCCGGGGGGAGGCTATGGCTACACCTTC
cdr3_length: 15; v_call: TRBV7-2; clone_size: .; j_call: TRBJ1-6; d_call: .; cdr3_aa: CASSLVGRGNSPLHF; cdr3_nt: TGTGCCAGCAGCTTAGTGGGCAGGGGAAATTCACCCCTCCACTTT
cdr3_length: 17; v_call: TRBV7-9; clone_size: .; j_call: TRBJ2-1; d_call: TRBD1; cdr3_aa: CASSSAHGTGFYNEQFF; cdr3_nt: TGTGCCAGCAGCTCAGCACACGGGACAGGATTCTACAATGAGCAGTTCTTC
cdr3_length: 17; v_call: TRBV27; clone_size: .; j_call: TRBJ2-3; d_call: TRBD2; cdr3_aa: CASSIGAWAGEADTQYF; cdr3_nt: TGTGCCAGCAGTATAGGGGCCTGGGCGGGGGAAGCAGATACGCAGTATTTT
cdr3_length: 18; v_call: TRBV13; clone_size: few; j_call: TRBJ2-1; d_call: TRBD1; cdr3_aa: CASSLAGGVGHRYNEQFF; cdr3_nt: TGTGCCAGCAGCTTAGCAGGGGGTGTAGGCCACCGTTACAATGAGCAGTTCTTC
cdr3_length: 17; v_call: TRBV4-2; clone_size: few; j_call: TRBJ2-3; d_call: TRBD2; cdr3_aa: CASSLHQRGTSTDTQYF; cdr3_nt: TGTGCCAGCAGCCTACATCAGCGGGGGACTAGCACAGATACGCAGTATTTT
cdr3_length: 15; v_call: TRBV27; clone_size: .; j_call: TRBJ2-1; d_call: .; cdr3_aa: CASRSPREWFGEQFF; cdr3_nt: TGTGCCAGCAGATCACCCAGGGAATGGTTCGGTGAGCAGTTCTTC
cdr3_length: 13; v_call: TRBV28; clone_size: .; j_call: TRBJ1-2; d_call: .; cdr3_aa: CASTPAGHYGYTF; cdr3_nt: TGTGCCAGCACCCCCGCCGGGCACTATGGCTACACCTTC
cdr3_length: 15; v_call: TRBV16; clone_size: many; j_call: TRBJ2-1; d_call: .; cdr3_aa: CASTIRAGRVNEQFF; cdr3_nt: TGTGCCAGCACCATAAGGGCAGGCAGGGTGAATGAGCAGTTCTTC
cdr3_length: 14; v_call: TRBV5-1; clone_size: few; j_call: TRBJ2-3; d_call: .; cdr3_aa: CASSFAQGTDTQYF; cdr3_nt: TGCGCCAGCAGCTTCGCACAGGGCACAGATACGCAGTATTTT
cdr3_length: 13; v_call: TRBV9; clone_size: few; j_call: TRBJ2-1; d_call: TRBD1; cdr3_aa: CASSFGQGNEQFF; cdr3_nt: TGTGCCAGCAGCTTTGGACAGGGTAATGAGCAGTTCTTC
cdr3_length: 12; v_call: TRBV7-9; clone_size: .; j_call: TRBJ1-5; d_call: .; cdr3_aa: CASSLNNQPQHF; cdr3_nt: TGTGCCAGCAGCTTAAACAATCAGCCCCAGCATTTT
cdr3_length: 13; v_call: TRBV29-1; clone_size: few; j_call: TRBJ2-7; d_call: .; cdr3_aa: CSVEPQGGYEQYF; cdr3_nt: TGCAGCGTTGAACCCCAGGGGGGTTACGAGCAGTACTTC
cdr3_length: 14; v_call: TRBV10-2; clone_size: few; j_call: TRBJ2-7; d_call: .; cdr3_aa: CASSASGTSYEQYF; cdr3_nt: TGCGCCAGCAGTGCATCAGGGACCTCCTACGAGCAGTACTTC
cdr3_length: 15; v_call: TRBV9; clone_size: few; j_call: TRBJ2-7; d_call: .; cdr3_aa: CASSDRDTVMDEQYF; cdr3_nt: TGTGCCAGCAGCGACCGGGACACGGTTATGGACGAGCAGTACTTC
cdr3_length: 14; v_call: TRBV29-1; clone_size: few; j_call: TRBJ2-7; d_call: .; cdr3_aa: CSVVLGKAPYEQYF; cdr3_nt: TGCAGCGTTGTCCTCGGGAAAGCCCCCTACGAGCAGTACTTC
cdr3_length: 16; v_call: TRBV18; clone_size: few; j_call: TRBJ1-1; d_call: .; cdr3_aa: CASSPMAEQGNTEAFF; cdr3_nt: TGTGCCAGCTCACCAATGGCAGAACAGGGGAACACTGAAGCTTTCTTT
cdr3_length: 13; v_call: TRBV19; clone_size: few; j_call: TRBJ1-1; d_call: .; cdr3_aa: CASSYNRNTEAFF; cdr3_nt: TGTGCCAGTAGCTATAACAGGAACACTGAAGCTTTCTTT
cdr3_length: 16; v_call: TRBV10-3; clone_size: .; j_call: TRBJ1-1; d_call: TRBD1; cdr3_aa: CAISESEGQGGTEAFF; cdr3_nt: TGTGCCATCAGTGAGTCCGAAGGACAGGGAGGCACTGAAGCTTTCTTT
cdr3_length: 14; v_call: TRBV6-1; clone_size: .; j_call: TRBJ2-1; d_call: .; cdr3_aa: CASSPGLSYNEQFF; cdr3_nt: TGTGCCAGCTCCCCCGGGCTATCCTACAATGAGCAGTTCTTC
cdr3_length: 14; v_call: TRBV28; clone_size: .; j_call: TRBJ2-7; d_call: TRBD1; cdr3_aa: CASSPGQGPSEQYF; cdr3_nt: TGTGCCAGCAGTCCGGGACAGGGGCCCTCCGAGCAGTACTTC
cdr3_length: 13; v_call: TRBV5-6; clone_size: few; j_call: TRBJ1-5; d_call: .; cdr3_aa: CASSLTGNQPQHF; cdr3_nt: TGTGCCAGCAGCTTAACAGGGAATCAGCCCCAGCATTTT
cdr3_length: 15; v_call: TRBV27; clone_size: .; j_call: TRBJ2-2; d_call: TRBD1; cdr3_aa: CASRAGDRGYGELFF; cdr3_nt: TGTGCCAGCAGAGCGGGGGACAGGGGCTACGGGGAGCTGTTTTTT
cdr3_length: 15; v_call: TRBV7-2; clone_size: few; j_call: TRBJ2-2; d_call: TRBD1; cdr3_aa: CASSSTGSESGELFF; cdr3_nt: TGTGCCAGCAGCTCGACAGGGTCCGAGTCCGGGGAGCTGTTTTTT